This T cell receptor (beta chain) was profiled in a study of blood T cell repertoires in COVID-19. The repertoire was sequenced with immunoSEQ multiplex PCR; TCRdb's copy has only in-frame clones and lacks some. Here the sample spans under 300,000 clones, approximately 87% being singletons. Germline CDR1 is GTSNPN and CDR2 is SVGIG (reference sequence). This CDR3 is built from 13 residues. The V end was cut by 6 bases, the J end by 2 bases, with 13 bases between. The gene calls are TRBV30 and TRBJ1-1, with D maybe TRBD1 (6 bases). The clonotype was recovered from a woman in her 30s with COVID-19, enrolled during active disease. The material sequenced was peripheral blood. The CDR3 is CACDRRTNTEAFF. The CDR3 DNA follows: TGTGCCTGTGACAGGAGAACTAACACTGAAGCTTTCTTT.